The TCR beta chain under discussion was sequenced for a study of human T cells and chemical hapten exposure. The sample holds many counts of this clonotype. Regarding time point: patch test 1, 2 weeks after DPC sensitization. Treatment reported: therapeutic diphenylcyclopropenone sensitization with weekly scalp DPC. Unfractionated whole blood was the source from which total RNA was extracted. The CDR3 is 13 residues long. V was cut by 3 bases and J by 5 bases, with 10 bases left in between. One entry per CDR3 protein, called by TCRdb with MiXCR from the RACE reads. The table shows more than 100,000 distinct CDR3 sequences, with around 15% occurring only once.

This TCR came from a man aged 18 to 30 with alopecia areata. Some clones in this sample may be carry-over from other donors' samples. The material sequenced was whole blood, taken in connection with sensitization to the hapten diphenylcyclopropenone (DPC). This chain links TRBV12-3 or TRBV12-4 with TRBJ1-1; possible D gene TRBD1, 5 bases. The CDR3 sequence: CASSLRGLTEAFF. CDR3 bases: TGTGCCAGCAGTTTGAGGGGATTGACTGAAGCTTTCTTT.